These 12 T cell receptor beta chains share one sample of origin, sequenced in a study of T cell changes during pregnancy in multiple sclerosis. Assay used: immunoSEQ multiplex PCR; TCRdb lists only in-frame clones, some missing. The sample has 15,000 to 20,000 clones; roughly 96% are singletons. Here the sequenced sample was peripheral blood, taken in the third trimester of pregnancy. The receptor set was obtained from a female donor with multiple sclerosis, enrolled in a pregnancy study.

A single count supports this clone. The rearrangement joins TRBV19 to TRBJ2-7; tentative D call: TRBD1 (6 bases). V shed 5 bases and J shed 5 bases, with 19 bases lying between them. This CDR3 comprises 15 residues. Germline loops: CDR1 LNHDA, CDR2 SQIVND (reference sequence). CDR3 DNA sequence: TGTGCCAGTAGTCCACTGGGGGCGGGCAGAGACGAGCAGTACTTC. It yields the protein CASSPLGAGRDEQYF.

A single count supports this clone. The gene calls are TRBV29-1 and TRBJ2-5, with D unresolved. Germline V gene data show CDR1 as SQVTM and CDR2 as ANQGSEA. The CDR3 loop spans 12 amino acids. The ends were cut back, 4 bases at V and 5 bases at J, with 11 bases in the middle. CDR3 in amino acids: CSVVSLGETQYF. CDR3 nucleotides: TGCAGCGTTGTCAGTCTCGGGGAGACCCAGTACTTC.

The chain recombines TRBV28 with TRBJ2-2; tentative D call: TRBD1 (6 bases). From germline, CDR1 is MDHEN and CDR2 SYDVKM. The CDR3 is 13 amino acids. Trimming took off 7 bases at V and 3 bases at J, with 9 bases between the two ends. As DNA, the CDR3 is TGTGCCAGCAACACAGGGTACACCGGGGAGCTGTTTTTT. It encodes CASNTGYTGELFF.

V is TRBV19 and J is TRBJ2-1; 8 bases align to TRBD1. Germline CDR1 is LNHDA and CDR2 is SQIVND (reference sequence). Losses at the gene ends were 10 bases for V and 7 bases for J; bases not matched to a gene: 18. The CDR3 covers 16 residues. CDR3 sequence reads: CATLKGHDRGKNEQFF. The DNA for the CDR3 is TGTGCCACTCTTAAGGGTCACGACAGGGGAAAAAATGAGCAGTTCTTC.

This rearrangement joins TRBV27 to TRBJ2-1, with TRBD2 matching over 9 bases. Germline assignment: CDR1 MNHEY and CDR2 SMNVEV (reference sequence). The CDR3 covers 14 residues. V shed 3 bases, J shed 10 bases, and the junction held 7 bases outside the gene matches. The CDR3 spells CASSFVGLAEEQFF. DNA of the CDR3: TGTGCCAGCAGTTTTGTGGGACTAGCAGAGGAGCAGTTCTTC.

V usage is TRBV2 and J usage is TRBJ2-6; a weak D match, TRBD1 (6 bases). There are 16 residues in the CDR3. The germline V and J ends were trimmed by 4 bases and 2 bases, with 12 bases remaining between them. Germline CDR1 SNHLY, CDR2 FYNNEI. CDR3 amino acids: CASSGTAVPGANVLTF. In nucleotides, the CDR3 is TGTGCCAGCAGTGGGACAGCGGTGCCTGGGGCCAACGTCCTGACTTTC.

To note about this clone: Other DNA sequences in this sample translate to the same CDR3. V and J are TRBV5-1 and TRBJ2-5, with D tentatively TRBD2 (7 bases). From germline, CDR1 is SGHRS and CDR2 YFSETQ. V lost 5 bases and J lost 2, with 16 bases in between. The CDR3 has 15 amino acids. CDR3 region: CASRAGGGLQETQYF. CDR3 coding DNA: TGCGCCAGCAGGGCTGGCGGGGGCCTACAAGAGACCCAGTACTTC. Variable domain in full (rest from reference TRBV5-1 and TRBJ2-5): KAGVTQTPRYLIKTRGQQVTLSCSPISGHRSVSWYQQTPGQGLQFLFEYFSETQRNKGNFPGRFSGRQFSNSRSEMNVSTLELGDSALYLCASRAGGGLQETQYFGPGTRLLVL.

In DNA form, the CDR3 reads TGTGCCAGCAGCTTAGGAGACAGGGGGCGAGGGGAGACCCAGTACTTC. It codes for CASSLGDRGRGETQYF. The V gene is TRBV7-2, the J gene TRBJ2-5; 10 bases are a match to TRBD1. The CDR3 length is 16 residues. Germline V gene sequence: CDR1 SGHTA, CDR2 FQGNSA. Losses at the gene ends were 1 base for V and 5 bases for J; bases not matched to a gene: 7.

The CDR3 DNA reads as TGTGCCAGCTCACCGAACTGGGGGAGGGTGAGCACTGAAGCTTTCTTT. Translation: CASSPNWGRVSTEAFF. This rearrangement joins TRBV18 to TRBJ1-1; a weak D match, TRBD1 (5 bases). Between the trimmed V and J ends, which lost 3 bases and 4 bases, there was a span of 18 bases. Germline CDR1 and CDR2: KGHSH and LQKENI. The CDR3 extends over 16 amino acids.

J is TRBJ2-5 and V is TRBV4-3, with a possible D match to TRBD1 (6 bases). The J call may be wrong; the DNA end is better matched by TRBJ2-7. Germline values: CDR1 LGHNA, CDR2 YSLEER. This CDR3 region has 14 residues. Written as DNA, the CDR3 is TGCGCCAGCAGCCAAGACAGGGGCCCCTACGAGCAGTACTTC. This codes for CASSQDRGPYEQYF.

The rearrangement joins TRBV27 to TRBJ1-1; D possibly corresponds to TRBD1 (6 bases). Germline loops: CDR1 MNHEY, CDR2 SMNVEV (reference sequence). This CDR3 comprises 14 residues. V dropped 4 bases and J dropped 5 bases, with 14 bases sitting between them. The CDR3 spells CASSSTDRGTEAFF. The CDR3 nucleotides are TGTGCCAGCAGTTCCACGGACAGAGGTACTGAAGCTTTCTTT.

The V and J genes are TRBV5-4 and TRBJ1-6; tentative D call: TRBD1 (5 bases). Looked up from germline, CDR1 is SGHNT and CDR2 is YYREEE (reference sequence). CDR3 length equals 18 residues. V lost 4 bases and J lost 2, with 19 bases in between. CDR3 DNA sequence: TGTGCCAGCAGCATGGGACTTTTCCCCCCGGCCTATAATTCACCCCTCCACTTT. Protein product: CASSMGLFPPAYNSPLHF.